The 21 T cell receptor beta chains listed next were all sequenced from one sample in a study of beta chain features in type 1 diabetes. Study results and caveats: Moderately but significantly shorter TCRB CDR3s were found in Type 1 diabetes patients in all four CD4+ subsets.

As every portion of the isolated RNA was reverse transcribed, the sequencing read expressed TCRB transcripts. TCRdb's table, derived via immunoSEQ multiplex PCR, lists solely in-frame clones and lacks some. The repertoire holds some 370,000 clones, with about 10% as singletons. No antigen has been assigned to these receptors. Sequenced: central memory CD4+ T cells from blood. The receptors stem from a man aged 30 to 39 with type 1 diabetes.

This clone came up a few times. The chain has TRBV7-2 and TRBJ1-1; D not certain. The CDR3 is 13 amino acids. Per the germline V gene, CDR1 is SGHTA and CDR2 is FQGNSA. With 3 bases removed from V and 0 bases from J, the gap between germline ends came to 5 bases. The DNA of the CDR3 is TGTGCCAGCAGCTTTAGTATGAACACTGAAGCTTTCTTT. Encoded protein: CASSFSMNTEAFF.

The sample holds a few counts of this clone. The chain joins TRBV11-2 to TRBJ2-3; the D is unclear. With 8 bases removed from V and 0 bases from J, the gap between germline ends came to 12 bases. CDR3 length: 14 residues. Germline V gene data show CDR1 as SGHAT and CDR2 as FQNNGV. CDR3 protein: CASGPRRSTDTQYF. The CDR3 DNA sequence: TGTGCCAGCGGGCCACGACGGAGCACAGATACGCAGTATTTT.

This clone has more than one count but fewer than ten. The rearrangement uses TRBV15 and TRBJ1-3, with no clear D. The CDR3 contains 16 residues. The V gene lost 0 bases and the J gene lost 0 bases, with 9 bases spanning the gap. CDR1 and CDR2 (germline): LNHNV, YYDKDF (reference sequence). The CDR3 region has the DNA TGTGCCACCAGCAGAGAAAACGGGCCCTCTGGAAACACCATATATTTT. This codes for CATSRENGPSGNTIYF.

The chain carries TRBV5-1 and TRBJ2-1; TRBD2 aligns across 9 bases. Germline lookup yields CDR1 SGHRS and CDR2 YFSETQ. V gave up 0 bases and J gave up 7 bases; unmatched junction bases: 5. CDR3 length: 15 residues. CDR3 in DNA: TGCGCCAGCAGCTTGGCAACTAGCGGGTCTAATGAGCAGTTCTTC. Translated, it gives CASSLATSGSNEQFF.

The genes are TRBV7-2 and TRBJ1-2, with a possible D match to TRBD1 (6 bases). V lost 5 bases and J lost 6, with 16 bases in between. Germline V gene data show CDR1 as SGHTA and CDR2 as FQGNSA. The CDR3 is made up of 14 amino acids. The CDR3 sequence is CASSPFQDRNGYTF. The CDR3 bases are TGTGCCAGCAGCCCTTTCCAAGACAGGAATGGCTACACCTTC.

This clone has only a few counts. This chain uses TRBV5-6 with TRBJ2-4, with TRBD1 as a possible D gene (5 bases). The CDR3 sequence is 14 residues long. Germline CDR1 and CDR2: SGHDT and YYEEEE. The V gene lost 2 bases and the J gene lost 2 bases, with 8 bases spanning the gap. For the CDR3, the DNA is TGTGCCAGCAGCTTTGCAGGGTCCAAAAACATTCAGTACTTC. This translates into CASSFAGSKNIQYF.

The CDR3 nucleotides are TGTGCCAGCAGTTTGGGGGGACTGGAGACCCAGTACTTC. This gives the protein CASSLGGLETQYF. The J gene is TRBJ2-5, the V gene TRBV28, with D perhaps matching TRBD2 (6 bases). The CDR3 covers 13 residues. From germline, CDR1 is MDHEN and CDR2 SYDVKM. V was shortened by 3 bases and J by 5 bases, with 10 bases between the two germline ends.

This chain connects TRBV28 to TRBJ2-5; no reliable D call. Germline V lookup: CDR1 MDHEN, CDR2 SYDVKM. This CDR3 comprises 13 residues. Trimming stripped 3 bases from V and 0 bases from J, with 5 bases between. The DNA for the CDR3 is TGTGCCAGCAGTTTCGCAGACCAAGAGACCCAGTACTTC. It codes for CASSFADQETQYF.

J is TRBJ2-3 and V is TRBV7-2, with D possibly being TRBD1 or TRBD2 (6 bases each). Trimming took off 5 bases at V and 5 bases at J, with 23 bases between the two ends. The CDR3 spans 17 residues. CDR1 is SGHTA, CDR2 FQGNSA, per germline. CDR3 coding DNA: TGTGCCAGCAGCCCAGGGGCGGGGACCTTTTCCGGAGATACGCAGTATTTT. Translation gives CASSPGAGTFSGDTQYF.

The table lists this clone with a few counts. A much larger clone is a single base away; this may be a read error. This chain joins TRBV7-3 and TRBJ1-1; the D is unclear. Trimming stripped 3 bases from V and 1 base from J, with 6 bases between. Germline V CDR1 and CDR2: SGHTA, FQGTGA. This CDR3 has 13 amino acids. The CDR3 bases are TGTGCCAGCAGCTTGGGCAGGAACACTGAAGCTTTCTTT. This translates into CASSLGRNTEAFF.

This clone has just a few counts. V is TRBV5-4 and J is TRBJ2-7; the D gene is possibly TRBD2 (5 bases). Per germline, CDR1 SGHNT and CDR2 YYREEE (reference sequence). V dropped 0 bases and J dropped 7 bases, with 11 bases sitting between them. This CDR3 is 13 amino acids long. In DNA form, the CDR3 reads TGTGCCAGCAGCTTGGTCCTATCGGGAGAGCAGTACTTC. This sequence encodes CASSLVLSGEQYF.

This clone was seen a few times. The chain couples TRBV11-3 to TRBJ2-3; D not resolved. Deletions cut 3 bases from V and 0 bases from J, with 10 bases between. Germline values: CDR1 SGHNT, CDR2 YENEEA. The CDR3 sequence is 15 residues long. CDR3 sequence (DNA): TGTGCCAGCAGCTTGTTCCCGGCCAGCACAGATACGCAGTATTTT. Translated, it gives CASSLFPASTDTQYF.

The J gene is TRBJ2-3, the V gene TRBV6-1; 8 bases match TRBD1. Trimming took 7 bases from V and 6 from J; bases not matched to a gene: 9. The CDR3 sequence is 14 residues long. Germline V gene sequence: CDR1 MNHNS, CDR2 SASEGT. CDR3 in amino acids: CASIPAGGIDTQYF. CDR3 nucleotide sequence: TGTGCCAGCATCCCAGCAGGGGGCATCGATACGCAGTATTTT.

This clone was seen many times. The V gene is TRBV6-6, the J gene TRBJ2-7, with D tentatively TRBD2 (5 bases). This CDR3 region has 13 residues. Trimming took 4 bases from V and 5 from J, leaving 12 bases between them. Germline CDR1 reads MNHNY; CDR2 reads SVGAGI (reference sequence). CDR3 protein: CASSFKRSNEQYF. The CDR3 DNA is TGTGCCAGCAGTTTTAAGCGGAGCAACGAGCAGTACTTC.

At least ten counts were recorded for this clone. The chain has TRBV28 and TRBJ2-5; unclear D gene. This CDR3 has 14 residues. Germline V gene sequence: CDR1 MDHEN, CDR2 SYDVKM. The ends were cut back, 1 base at V and 2 bases at J, with 8 bases in the middle. CDR3 loop: CASSLSATQETQYF. The CDR3 coding sequence is TGTGCCAGCAGTTTATCGGCCACACAAGAGACCCAGTACTTC.

V usage is TRBV5-1 and J usage is TRBJ2-1; D unresolved. V was trimmed by 7 bases and J by 7 bases, leaving 12 bases between them. There are 12 residues in the CDR3. In germline, CDR1 is SGHRS, CDR2 YFSETQ. CDR3 nucleotides: TGCGCCAGCCGCCTGAACTCTAATGAGCAGTTCTTC. It encodes CASRLNSNEQFF.

This rearrangement joins TRBV5-1 to TRBJ2-2; possibly TRBD2 for D (6 bases). Germline-derived CDR1 and CDR2 are SGHRS and YFSETQ. The CDR3 is made up of 16 amino acids. Deletions cut 2 bases from V and 1 base from J, with 12 bases between. The CDR3 here is CASSFHGGKNTGELFF. CDR3 in DNA: TGCGCCAGCAGCTTCCATGGGGGGAAGAACACCGGGGAGCTGTTTTTT.

This clone was observed a handful of times. The gene calls are TRBV25-1 and TRBJ2-3; the D gene is possibly TRBD1 (6 bases). This CDR3 region has 13 residues. V was shortened by 6 bases and J by 5 bases, with 12 bases between the two germline ends. Germline V gene sequence: CDR1 MGHDK, CDR2 SYGVNS. CDR3 nucleotides: TGTGCCAGCAGCTGGACAGTTAGAGATACGCAGTATTTT. Protein: CASSWTVRDTQYF.

The rearrangement links TRBV29-1 to TRBJ1-1, with D maybe TRBD1 (5 bases). The V gene lost 6 bases and the J gene lost 3 bases, with 20 bases spanning the gap. Germline CDR1 and CDR2: SQVTM and ANQGSEA. The length of the CDR3 is 15 residues. DNA of the CDR3: TGCAGCGTGGACCTAGGGAGGCGGGGGGACACTGAAGCTTTCTTT. This gives the protein CSVDLGRRGDTEAFF.

This clone appeared once. The chain combines TRBV4-1 with TRBJ1-1; D call uncertain. Germline V gives CDR1 MGHRA, CDR2 YSYEKL. The CDR3 runs 14 residues. V was cut by 1 base and J by 1 base, with 7 bases left in between. The CDR3, as DNA: TGCGCCAGCAGCCAAGTTAGACAGAACACTGAAGCTTTCTTT. Amino acids: CASSQVRQNTEAFF.

This clone was observed a handful of times. The chain carries TRBV7-8 and TRBJ2-3, with 9 bases that match TRBD1. V gave up 3 bases and J gave up 5 bases; unmatched junction bases: 9. The CDR3 extends over 16 amino acids. Germline V lookup: CDR1 SGHVS, CDR2 FQNEAQ. The CDR3 coding sequence is TGTGCCAGCAGCTTCGGGACAGGGAGTAATGGAGATACGCAGTATTTT. Translated: CASSFGTGSNGDTQYF.